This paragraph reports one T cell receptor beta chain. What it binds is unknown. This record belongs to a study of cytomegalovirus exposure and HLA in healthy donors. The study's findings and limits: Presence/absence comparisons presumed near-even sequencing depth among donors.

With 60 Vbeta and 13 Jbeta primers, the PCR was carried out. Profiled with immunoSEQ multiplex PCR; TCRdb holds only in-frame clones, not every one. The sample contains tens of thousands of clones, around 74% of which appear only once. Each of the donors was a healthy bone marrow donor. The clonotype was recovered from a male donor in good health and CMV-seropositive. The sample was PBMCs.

The CDR3 bases are TGTGCCAGCAGCCTCATTCAGGCTCAGCCCCAGCATTTT. Translated: CASSLIQAQPQHF. The genes are TRBV16 and TRBJ1-5; no clear D gene. Germline V gives CDR1 KGHSY, CDR2 FQNENV. V dropped 4 bases and J dropped 6 bases, with 10 bases sitting between them. The CDR3 covers 13 residues.